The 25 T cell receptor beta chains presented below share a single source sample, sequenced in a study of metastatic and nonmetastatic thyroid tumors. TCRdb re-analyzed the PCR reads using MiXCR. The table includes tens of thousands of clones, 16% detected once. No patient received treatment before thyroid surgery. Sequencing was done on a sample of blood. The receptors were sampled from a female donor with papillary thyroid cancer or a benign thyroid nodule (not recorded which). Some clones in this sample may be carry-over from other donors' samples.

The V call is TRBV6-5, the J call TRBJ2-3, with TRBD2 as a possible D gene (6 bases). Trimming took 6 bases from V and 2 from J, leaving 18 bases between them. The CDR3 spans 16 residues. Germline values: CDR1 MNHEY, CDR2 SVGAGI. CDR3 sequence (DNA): TGTGCCAGCAGCGTAACAAGCGGGCTTTACACAGATACGCAGTATTTT. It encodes CASSVTSGLYTDTQYF.

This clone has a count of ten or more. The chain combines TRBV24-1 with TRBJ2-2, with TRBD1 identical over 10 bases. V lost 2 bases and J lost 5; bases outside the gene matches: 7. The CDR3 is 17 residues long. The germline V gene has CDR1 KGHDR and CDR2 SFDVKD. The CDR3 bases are TGTGCCACCAGTGATTCTGACAGGGGGCTAATGACCGGGGAGCTGTTTTTT. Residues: CATSDSDRGLMTGELFF.

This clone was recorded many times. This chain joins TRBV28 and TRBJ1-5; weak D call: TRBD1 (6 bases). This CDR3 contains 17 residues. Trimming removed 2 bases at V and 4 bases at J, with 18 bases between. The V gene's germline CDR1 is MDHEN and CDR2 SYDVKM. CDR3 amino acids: CASSLSPMDRHNQPQHF. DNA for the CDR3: TGTGCCAGCAGTTTAAGCCCTATGGACAGACATAATCAGCCCCAGCATTTT.

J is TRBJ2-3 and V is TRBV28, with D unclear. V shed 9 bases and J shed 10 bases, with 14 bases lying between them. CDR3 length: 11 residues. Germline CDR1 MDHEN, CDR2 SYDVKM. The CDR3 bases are TGTGCCAGTATAGTGGGATCGTCGCAGTATTTT. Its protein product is CASIVGSSQYF.

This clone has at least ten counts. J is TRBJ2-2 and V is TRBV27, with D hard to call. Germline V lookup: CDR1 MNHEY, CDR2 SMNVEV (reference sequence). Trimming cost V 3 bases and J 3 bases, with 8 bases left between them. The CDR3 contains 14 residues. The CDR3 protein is CASSLVGDTGELFF. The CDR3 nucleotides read TGTGCCAGCAGTTTGGTTGGGGACACCGGGGAGCTGTTTTTT.

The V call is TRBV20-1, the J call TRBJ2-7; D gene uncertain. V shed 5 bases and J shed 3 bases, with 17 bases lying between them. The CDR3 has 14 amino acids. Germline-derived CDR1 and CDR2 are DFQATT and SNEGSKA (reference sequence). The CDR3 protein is CSAPQVESHYEQYF. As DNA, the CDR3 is TGCAGTGCTCCTCAGGTTGAGAGCCACTACGAGCAGTACTTC.

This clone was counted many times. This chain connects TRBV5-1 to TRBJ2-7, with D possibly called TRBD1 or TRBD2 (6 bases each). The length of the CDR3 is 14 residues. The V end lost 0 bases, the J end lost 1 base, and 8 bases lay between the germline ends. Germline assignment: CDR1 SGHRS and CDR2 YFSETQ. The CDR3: CASSLEGGSYEQYF. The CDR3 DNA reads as TGCGCCAGCAGCTTGGAAGGGGGGTCCTACGAGCAGTACTTC.

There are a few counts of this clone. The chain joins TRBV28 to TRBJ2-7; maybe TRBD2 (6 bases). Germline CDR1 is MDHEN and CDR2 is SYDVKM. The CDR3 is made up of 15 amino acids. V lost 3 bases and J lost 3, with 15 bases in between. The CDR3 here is CASSLSSGILYEQYF. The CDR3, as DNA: TGTGCCAGCAGTTTGAGTAGCGGAATTCTCTACGAGCAGTACTTC.

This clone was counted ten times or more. For the CDR3, the DNA is TGTGCCAGCAGCCAAGATGGTGAGCGGGCGCCCAATGAGCAGTTCTTC. Protein: CASSQDGERAPNEQFF. The chain has TRBV14 and TRBJ2-1, with D maybe TRBD2 (6 bases). V was clipped by 0 bases and J by 6 bases, with 15 bases between them. CDR1 SGHDN and CDR2 FVKESK come from the germline V gene. This CDR3 has 16 residues.

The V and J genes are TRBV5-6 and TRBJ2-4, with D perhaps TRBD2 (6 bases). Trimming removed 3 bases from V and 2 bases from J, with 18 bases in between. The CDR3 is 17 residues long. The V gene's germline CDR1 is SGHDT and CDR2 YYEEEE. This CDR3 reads CASSSLFGGRTKNIQYF. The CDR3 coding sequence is TGTGCCAGCAGCTCCCTCTTCGGGGGACGGACCAAAAACATTCAGTACTTC. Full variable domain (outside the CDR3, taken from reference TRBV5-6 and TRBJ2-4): DAGVTQSPTHLIKTRGQQVTLRCSPKSGHDTVSWYQQALGQGPQFIFQYYEEEERQRGNFPDRFSGHQFPNYSSELNVNALLLGDSALYLCASSSLFGGRTKNIQYFGAGTRLSVL.

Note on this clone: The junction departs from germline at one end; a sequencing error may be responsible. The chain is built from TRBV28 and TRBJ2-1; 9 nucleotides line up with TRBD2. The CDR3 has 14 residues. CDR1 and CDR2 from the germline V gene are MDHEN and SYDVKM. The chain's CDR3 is CASSFRASGMAQSF. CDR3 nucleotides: TGTGCCAGCAGTTTTAGGGCTAGCGGGATGGCACAGTCCTTC.

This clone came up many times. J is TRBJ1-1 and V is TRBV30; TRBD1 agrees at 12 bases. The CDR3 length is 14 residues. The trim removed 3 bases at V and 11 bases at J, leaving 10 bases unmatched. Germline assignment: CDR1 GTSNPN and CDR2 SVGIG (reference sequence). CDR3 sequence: CAWRGGQGAQRAFF. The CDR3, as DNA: TGTGCCTGGAGGGGGGGACAGGGGGCTCAGCGGGCTTTCTTT.

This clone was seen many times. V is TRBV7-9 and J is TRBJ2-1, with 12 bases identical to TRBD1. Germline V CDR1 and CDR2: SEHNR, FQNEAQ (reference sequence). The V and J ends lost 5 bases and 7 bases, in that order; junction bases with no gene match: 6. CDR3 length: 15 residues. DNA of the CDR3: TGTGCCAGCAGCCCCGGGACAGGGGGCCCTAATGAGCAGTTCTTC. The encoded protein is CASSPGTGGPNEQFF.

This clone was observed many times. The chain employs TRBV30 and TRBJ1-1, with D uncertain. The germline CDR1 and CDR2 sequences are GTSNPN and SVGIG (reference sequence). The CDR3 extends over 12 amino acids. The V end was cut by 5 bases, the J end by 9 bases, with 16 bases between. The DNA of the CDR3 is TGTGCCTGGTCCTTCCGGACGGGGAAAGCTTTCTTT. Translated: CAWSFRTGKAFF.

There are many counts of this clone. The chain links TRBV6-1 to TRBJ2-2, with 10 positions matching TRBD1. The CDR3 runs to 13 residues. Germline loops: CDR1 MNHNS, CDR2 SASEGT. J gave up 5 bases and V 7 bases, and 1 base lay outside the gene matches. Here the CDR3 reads CASMDRGTGELFF. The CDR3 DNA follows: TGTGCCAGCATGGACAGGGGGACCGGGGAGCTGTTTTTT.

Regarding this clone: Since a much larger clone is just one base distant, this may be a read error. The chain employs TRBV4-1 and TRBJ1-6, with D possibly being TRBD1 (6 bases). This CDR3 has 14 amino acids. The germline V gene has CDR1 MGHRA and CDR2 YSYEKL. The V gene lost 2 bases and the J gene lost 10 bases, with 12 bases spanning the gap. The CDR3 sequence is CASSQIQGLSPLHF. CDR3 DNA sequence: TGCGCCAGCAGCCAAATCCAGGGGTTGTCACCCCTCCACTTT.

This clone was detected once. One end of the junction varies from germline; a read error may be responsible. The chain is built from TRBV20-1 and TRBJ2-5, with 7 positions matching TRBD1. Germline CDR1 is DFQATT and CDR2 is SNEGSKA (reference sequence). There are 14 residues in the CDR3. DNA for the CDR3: TGCAGTTCTAGAGGGGGCGGTTACTGGGAGACCCAGTACTTC. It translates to CSSRGGGYWETQYF.

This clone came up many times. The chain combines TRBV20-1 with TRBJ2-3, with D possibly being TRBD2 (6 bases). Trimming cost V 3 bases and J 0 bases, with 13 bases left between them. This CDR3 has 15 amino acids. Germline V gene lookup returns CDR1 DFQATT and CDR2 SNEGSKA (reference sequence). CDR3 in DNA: TGCAGTGCTAGGTCCCGGGACTTTAGCACAGATACGCAGTATTTT. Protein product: CSARSRDFSTDTQYF.

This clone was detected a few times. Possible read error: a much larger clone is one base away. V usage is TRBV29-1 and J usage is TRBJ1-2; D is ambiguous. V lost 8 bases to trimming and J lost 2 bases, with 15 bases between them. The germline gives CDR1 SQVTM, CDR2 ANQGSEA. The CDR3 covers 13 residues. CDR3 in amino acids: CSSGTRKNYGYTF. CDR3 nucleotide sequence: TGCAGCTCCGGAACGCGCAAGAACTATGGCTACACCTTC.

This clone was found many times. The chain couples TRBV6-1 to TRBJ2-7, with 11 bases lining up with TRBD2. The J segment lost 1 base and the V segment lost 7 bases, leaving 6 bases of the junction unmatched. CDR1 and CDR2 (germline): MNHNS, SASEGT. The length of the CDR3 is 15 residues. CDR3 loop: CASTVTSGSSYEQYF. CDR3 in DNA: TGTGCCAGCACCGTCACTAGCGGGAGTTCCTACGAGCAGTACTTC.

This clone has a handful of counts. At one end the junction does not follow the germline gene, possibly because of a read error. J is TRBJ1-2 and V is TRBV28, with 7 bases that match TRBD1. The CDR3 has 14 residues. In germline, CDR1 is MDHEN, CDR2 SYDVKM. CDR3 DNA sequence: TGTGCCAGCAGTGGGGACAGTGGGGCGGTTGGCTGCACCTTC. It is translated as CASSGDSGAVGCTF.

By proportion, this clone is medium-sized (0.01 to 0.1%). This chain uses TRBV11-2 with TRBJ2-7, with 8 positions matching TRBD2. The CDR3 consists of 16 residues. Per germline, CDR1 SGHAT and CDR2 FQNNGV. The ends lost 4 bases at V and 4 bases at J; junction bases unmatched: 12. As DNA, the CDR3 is TGTGCCAGCAGCTCAGGAGCGGGAGACGGGTGGTACGAGCAGTACTTC. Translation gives CASSSGAGDGWYEQYF.

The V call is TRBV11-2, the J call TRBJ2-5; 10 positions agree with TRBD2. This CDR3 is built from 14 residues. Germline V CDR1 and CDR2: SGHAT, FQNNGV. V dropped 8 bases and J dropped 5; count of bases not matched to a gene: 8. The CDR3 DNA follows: TGTGCCAGCCGTCTAGCGGGAGCGTTGGAGACCCAGTACTTC. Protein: CASRLAGALETQYF.

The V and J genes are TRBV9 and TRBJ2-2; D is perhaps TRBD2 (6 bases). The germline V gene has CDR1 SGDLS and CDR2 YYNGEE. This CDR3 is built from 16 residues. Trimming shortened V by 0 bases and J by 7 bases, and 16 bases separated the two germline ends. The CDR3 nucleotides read TGTGCCAGCAGCGTAGTTCCCTGGAGGGCGGGCGGGGAGCTGTTTTTT. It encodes CASSVVPWRAGGELFF. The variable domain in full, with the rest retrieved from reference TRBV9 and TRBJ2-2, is DSGVTQTPKHLITATGQRVTLRCSPRSGDLSVYWYQQSLDQGLQFLIQYYNGEERAKGNILERFSAQQFPDLHSELNLSSLELGDSALYFCASSVVPWRAGGELFFGEGSRLTVL.

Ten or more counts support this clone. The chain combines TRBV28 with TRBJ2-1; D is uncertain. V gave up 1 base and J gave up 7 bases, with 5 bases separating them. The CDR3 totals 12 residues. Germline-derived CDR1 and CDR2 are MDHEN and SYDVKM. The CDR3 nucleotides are TGTGCCAGCAGTTTATCTCGGAATGAGCAGTTCTTC. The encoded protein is CASSLSRNEQFF.